These T cell receptor beta chains were read from a single sample in a study of identical twins. One entry per CDR3 protein, called by TCRdb with MiXCR from the 5' RACE reads. The table shows around 530,000 distinct CDR3 sequences, with around 15% occurring only once. This same sample was also taken into another study, of yellow fever vaccine responses in identical twins.

Sequencing input: CD4+ T cells sorted from blood. Every receptor here comes from a woman aged 18-30 years in good health. CDR3s include the opening cysteine and the closing phenylalanine or tryptophan. Fields, in order: CDR3 protein, CDR3 DNA, D gene, V gene, clone size, J gene. D genes are given only for firm matches. Some rows have no size entry. The others give once, few or many, or a class for an expanded clone.

cdr3_aa: CASSVVDRETQYF
cdr3_nt: TGTGCCAGCAGCGTAGTTGACAGGGAGACCCAGTACTTC
d_call: -
v_call: TRBV9
clone_size: -
j_call: TRBJ2-5

cdr3_aa: CATSREGSSYNEQFF
cdr3_nt: TGTGCCACCAGCAGAGAAGGGAGCTCCTACAATGAGCAGTTCTTC
d_call: -
v_call: TRBV15
clone_size: few
j_call: TRBJ2-1

cdr3_aa: CASSPRSWTSGRADTQYF
cdr3_nt: TGTGCCAGCAGCCCGCGATCCTGGACTAGCGGGAGGGCAGATACGCAGTATTTT
d_call: TRBD2
v_call: TRBV3-1
clone_size: -
j_call: TRBJ2-3

cdr3_aa: CAISSTVTYTDTQYF
cdr3_nt: TGTGCCATCAGTTCGACAGTAACCTACACAGATACGCAGTATTTT
d_call: -
v_call: TRBV10-3
clone_size: -
j_call: TRBJ2-3

cdr3_aa: CCAVKLAGGGGELFF
cdr3_nt: TGCTGTGCTGTCAAACTAGCGGGTGGAGGCGGGGAGCTGTTTTTT
d_call: TRBD2
v_call: TRBV20-1
clone_size: -
j_call: TRBJ2-2

cdr3_aa: CASSPPALAGGGEQYF
cdr3_nt: TGTGCCAGCTCACCACCGGCACTAGCGGGAGGGGGCGAGCAGTACTTC
d_call: TRBD2
v_call: TRBV18
clone_size: few
j_call: TRBJ2-7

cdr3_aa: CASSMVLPGELFF
cdr3_nt: TGTGCCAGTAGTATGGTTCTTCCCGGGGAGCTGTTTTTT
d_call: -
v_call: TRBV19
clone_size: -
j_call: TRBJ2-2

cdr3_aa: CSARGTSGGPTDTQYF
cdr3_nt: TGCAGTGCTAGAGGGACTAGCGGGGGGCCCACGGATACGCAGTATTTT
d_call: TRBD2
v_call: TRBV20-1
clone_size: few
j_call: TRBJ2-3

cdr3_aa: CASSLRGSGGTEAFF
cdr3_nt: TGTGCCAGCAGCTTAAGGGGCTCGGGGGGCACTGAAGCTTTCTTT
d_call: -
v_call: TRBV5-6
clone_size: few
j_call: TRBJ1-1

cdr3_aa: CASSGTGLGTEAFF
cdr3_nt: TGCGCCAGCAGTGGGACAGGATTGGGCACTGAAGCTTTCTTT
d_call: TRBD1
v_call: TRBV5-1
clone_size: -
j_call: TRBJ1-1

cdr3_aa: CASSQGALVGVNTEAFF
cdr3_nt: TGTGCCAGTAGTCAGGGGGCCCTGGTGGGGGTAAACACTGAAGCTTTCTTT
d_call: TRBD1
v_call: TRBV19
clone_size: -
j_call: TRBJ1-1

cdr3_aa: CASRGQGVNTGELFF
cdr3_nt: TGTGCCAGCAGAGGACAGGGGGTGAACACCGGGGAGCTGTTTTTT
d_call: TRBD1
v_call: TRBV28
clone_size: -
j_call: TRBJ2-2

cdr3_aa: CAISETELYGYTF
cdr3_nt: TGTGCCATCAGTGAGACAGAGCTCTATGGCTACACCTTC
d_call: -
v_call: TRBV10-3
clone_size: -
j_call: TRBJ1-2

cdr3_aa: CASSKSVSYEQYF
cdr3_nt: TGTGCCAGCAGCAAATCGGTCTCCTACGAGCAGTACTTC
d_call: -
v_call: TRBV21-1
clone_size: -
j_call: TRBJ2-7

cdr3_aa: CASSLAVVQGAEAFF
cdr3_nt: TGTGCCAGCAGCTTAGCGGTGGTTCAGGGGGCTGAAGCTTTCTTT
d_call: TRBD1
v_call: TRBV7-9
clone_size: few
j_call: TRBJ1-1

cdr3_aa: CSATRGTGSSYEQYF
cdr3_nt: TGCAGCGCAACTAGGGGGACTGGAAGCTCCTACGAGCAGTACTTC
d_call: -
v_call: TRBV29-1
clone_size: few
j_call: TRBJ2-7

cdr3_aa: CASSLGPRPQHF
cdr3_nt: TGTGCCAGCAGTTTGGGCCCAAGGCCCCAGCATTTT
d_call: -
v_call: TRBV12-3/TRBV12-4
clone_size: few
j_call: TRBJ1-5

cdr3_aa: CASSLDTYTGELFF
cdr3_nt: TGCGCCAGCAGCTTAGACACTTACACCGGGGAGCTGTTTTTT
d_call: -
v_call: TRBV5-1
clone_size: few
j_call: TRBJ2-2

cdr3_aa: CASSRTSGREWENIQYF
cdr3_nt: TGTGCCAGCAGCCGAACCTCTGGGCGGGAGTGGGAAAACATTCAGTACTTC
d_call: TRBD2
v_call: TRBV14
clone_size: few
j_call: TRBJ2-4

cdr3_aa: CASRDRGRGVSNQPQHF
cdr3_nt: TGTGCCAGCAGAGACAGGGGACGAGGTGTGAGCAATCAGCCCCAGCATTTT
d_call: TRBD1
v_call: TRBV6-1
clone_size: few
j_call: TRBJ1-5

cdr3_aa: CASSAHGTSGGDTQYF
cdr3_nt: TGTGCCAGCAGTGCCCATGGGACTAGCGGGGGCGATACGCAGTATTTT
d_call: TRBD2
v_call: TRBV28
clone_size: -
j_call: TRBJ2-3

cdr3_aa: CASSRRTGSDQPQHF
cdr3_nt: TGTGCCAGCAGCCGCAGGACAGGGTCCGATCAGCCCCAGCATTTT
d_call: TRBD1
v_call: TRBV7-2
clone_size: many
j_call: TRBJ1-5

cdr3_aa: CASRLPSQYEQYF
cdr3_nt: TGTGCCAGCCGCCTACCCAGCCAATACGAGCAGTACTTC
d_call: -
v_call: TRBV28
clone_size: few
j_call: TRBJ2-7